The 8 T cell receptor beta chains below come from one sample, sequenced in a study of CD8+ T cells in alopecia areata. As for treatment: oral pan-JAK inhibitor, 5-10 mg twice daily. Following RNA extraction, reverse transcription yielded cDNA that acted as the sequencing template. The data were produced by immunoSEQ multiplex PCR, yet TCRdb's version contains in-frame clones alone and is incomplete. The sample records about 120,000 clones, about 54% being singletons. The sequences come from CD8+ T cells sorted from blood, collected at week 4, from a patient treated with tofacitinib. These receptors were taken from a human donor with alopecia areata.

This clone was detected a few times. This chain joins TRBV29-1 and TRBJ2-5; a possible D gene is TRBD1 (5 bases). The CDR3 totals 15 residues. CDR1 SQVTM and CDR2 ANQGSEA come from the germline V gene. V was clipped by 3 bases and J by 0 bases, with 14 bases between them. In DNA, the CDR3 is TGCAGCGTTGATTGGGGCAGTACGTACCAAGAGACCCAGTACTTC. Amino acid sequence: CSVDWGSTYQETQYF.

The chain is built from TRBV6-5 and TRBJ1-2; D is undetermined. The germline CDR1 and CDR2 sequences are MNHEY and SVGAGI. The V gene lost 5 bases and the J gene lost 1 base, with 11 bases spanning the gap. The CDR3 runs 14 residues. The CDR3 sequence is CASSPRTGNYGYTF. CDR3 nucleotides: TGTGCCAGCAGTCCCAGGACGGGTAACTATGGCTACACCTTC.

This clone turned up a few times. This chain joins TRBV12-5 and TRBJ1-2; perhaps TRBD1 as D (6 bases). The V end was cut by 5 bases, the J end by 3 bases, with 19 bases between. In germline, CDR1 is LGHNT, CDR2 FRNRAP. This CDR3 is built from 16 residues. Here the CDR3 DNA reads TGTGCTAGTGGTCCGCAGGGGCGACCCGCCGACTATGGCTACACCTTC. Protein: CASGPQGRPADYGYTF.

The chain couples TRBV18 to TRBJ1-2; 7 bases are a match to TRBD1. V gave up 1 base and J gave up 5 bases; unmatched junction bases: 7. In germline, CDR1 is KGHSH, CDR2 LQKENI. The CDR3 is made up of 15 amino acids. CDR3 protein: CASSPQGAELYGYTF. The CDR3 nucleotides are TGTGCCAGCTCACCACAGGGGGCAGAACTATATGGCTACACCTTC.

The chain uses TRBV4-3 and TRBJ2-7, with D possibly matching TRBD2 (6 bases). V lost 0 bases and J lost 4, with 13 bases in between. Germline-derived CDR1 and CDR2 are LGHNA and YSLEER. The CDR3 runs to 15 residues. As DNA, the CDR3 is TGCGCCAGCAGCCAAGATTGGAGGGTGGGGTACGAGCAGTACTTC. Translation gives CASSQDWRVGYEQYF.

This clone has a handful of counts. This chain links TRBV4-1 with TRBJ1-2, with 9 bases fitting TRBD1. The CDR3 loop spans 14 amino acids. Per the germline V gene, CDR1 is MGHRA and CDR2 is YSYEKL. Losses at the gene ends were 7 bases for V and 0 bases for J; bases not matched to a gene: 3. CDR3 nucleotides: TGCGCCAGCACCGACAGGGGGTCTAACTATGGCTACACCTTC. Translation gives CASTDRGSNYGYTF.

This sequence joins TRBV29-1 and TRBJ1-1, with D possibly TRBD1 on 5 matching bases. V lost 6 bases to trimming and J lost 4 bases, with 21 bases between them. The CDR3 has 15 residues. Per the germline V gene, CDR1 is SQVTM and CDR2 is ANQGSEA. CDR3 DNA sequence: TGCAGCGTCCCCACGGGGCCCACCGGAGGCACTGAAGCTTTCTTT. Translated, it gives CSVPTGPTGGTEAFF.

The rearrangement joins TRBV7-9 to TRBJ2-7, with a tentative D call TRBD2 (5 bases). Germline V gene sequence: CDR1 SEHNR, CDR2 FQNEAQ (reference sequence). Trimming left V 5 bases short and J 5 bases short, with 13 bases between. The CDR3 has 13 amino acids. The CDR3 nucleotides are TGTGCCAGCAGCCTCTACCGGGGTGACGAGCAGTACTTC. It translates to CASSLYRGDEQYF.